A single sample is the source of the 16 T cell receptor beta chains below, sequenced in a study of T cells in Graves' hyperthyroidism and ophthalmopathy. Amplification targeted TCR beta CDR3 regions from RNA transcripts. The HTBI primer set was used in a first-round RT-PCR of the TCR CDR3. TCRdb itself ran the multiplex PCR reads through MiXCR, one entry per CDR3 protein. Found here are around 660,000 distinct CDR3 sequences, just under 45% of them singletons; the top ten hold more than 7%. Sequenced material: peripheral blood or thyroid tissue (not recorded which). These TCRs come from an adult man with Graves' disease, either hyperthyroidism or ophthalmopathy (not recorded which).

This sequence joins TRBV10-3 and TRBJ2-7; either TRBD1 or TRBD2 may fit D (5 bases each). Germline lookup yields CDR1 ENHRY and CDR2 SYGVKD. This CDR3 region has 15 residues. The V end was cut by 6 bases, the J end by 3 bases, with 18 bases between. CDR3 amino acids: CAISADGLGDYEQYF. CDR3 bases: TGTGCCATCAGCGCCGACGGTTTGGGGGACTACGAGCAGTACTTC.

The CDR3 sequence is CSARSQGLASGETQYF. Written as DNA, the CDR3 is TGCAGTGCTAGAAGTCAGGGGCTAGCTTCCGGGGAGACCCAGTACTTC. The V and J genes are TRBV20-1 and TRBJ2-5; tentatively, D is TRBD1 (6 bases). V lost 2 bases and J lost 5, with 21 bases in between. The CDR3 runs 16 residues. CDR1 is DFQATT, CDR2 SNEGSKA, per germline (reference sequence).

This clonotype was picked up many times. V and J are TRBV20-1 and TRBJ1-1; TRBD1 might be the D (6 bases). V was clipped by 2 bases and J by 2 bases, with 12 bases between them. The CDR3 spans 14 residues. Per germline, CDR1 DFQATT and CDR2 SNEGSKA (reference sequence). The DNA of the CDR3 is TGCAGTGCTAGACCTGGACAGCCCAACACTGAAGCTTTCTTT. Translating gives CSARPGQPNTEAFF.

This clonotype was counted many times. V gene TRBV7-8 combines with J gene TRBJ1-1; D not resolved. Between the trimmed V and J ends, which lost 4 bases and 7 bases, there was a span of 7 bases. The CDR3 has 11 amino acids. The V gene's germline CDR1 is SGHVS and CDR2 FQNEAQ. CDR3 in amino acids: CASSSGFEAFF. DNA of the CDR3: TGTGCCAGCAGCTCCGGGTTTGAAGCTTTCTTT.

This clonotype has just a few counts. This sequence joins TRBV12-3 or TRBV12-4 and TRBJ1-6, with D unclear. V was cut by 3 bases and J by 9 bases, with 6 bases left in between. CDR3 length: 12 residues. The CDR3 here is CASSFNSSPLHF. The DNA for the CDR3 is TGTGCCAGCAGTTTTAACAGTTCACCCCTCCACTTT.

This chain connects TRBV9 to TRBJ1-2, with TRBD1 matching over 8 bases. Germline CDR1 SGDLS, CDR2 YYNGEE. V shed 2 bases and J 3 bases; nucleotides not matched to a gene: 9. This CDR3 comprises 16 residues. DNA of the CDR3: TGTGCCAGCAGCGTGACCACCGGGACAGGACACTATGGCTACACCTTC. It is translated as CASSVTTGTGHYGYTF.

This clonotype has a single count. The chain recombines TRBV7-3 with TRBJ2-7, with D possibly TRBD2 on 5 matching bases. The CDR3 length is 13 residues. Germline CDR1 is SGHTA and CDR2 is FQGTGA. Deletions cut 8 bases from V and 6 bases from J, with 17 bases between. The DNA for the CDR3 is TGTGCCAGCTCACCTTCTAGCACCGGCGAGCAGTACTTC. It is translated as CASSPSSTGEQYF.

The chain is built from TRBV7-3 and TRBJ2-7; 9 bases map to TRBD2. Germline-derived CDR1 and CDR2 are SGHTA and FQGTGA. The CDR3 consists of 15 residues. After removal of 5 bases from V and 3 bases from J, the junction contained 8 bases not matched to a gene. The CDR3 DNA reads TGTGCCAGCAGCATCCGACGGACTAGCGACTACGAGCAGTACTTC. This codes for CASSIRRTSDYEQYF.

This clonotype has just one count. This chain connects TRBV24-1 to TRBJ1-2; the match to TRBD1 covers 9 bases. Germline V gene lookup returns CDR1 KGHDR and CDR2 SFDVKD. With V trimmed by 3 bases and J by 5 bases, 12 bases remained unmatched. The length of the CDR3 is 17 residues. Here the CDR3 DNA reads TGTGCCACCAGTGATCCCTCCGGGACAGGGCTTAAATATGGCTACACCTTC. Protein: CATSDPSGTGLKYGYTF.

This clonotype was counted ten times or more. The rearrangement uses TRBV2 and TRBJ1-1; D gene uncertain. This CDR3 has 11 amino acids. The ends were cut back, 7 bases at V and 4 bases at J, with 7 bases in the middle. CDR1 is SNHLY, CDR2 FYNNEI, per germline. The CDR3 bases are TGTGCCAGCAAAGTGAGCACTGAAGCTTTCTTT. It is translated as CASKVSTEAFF.

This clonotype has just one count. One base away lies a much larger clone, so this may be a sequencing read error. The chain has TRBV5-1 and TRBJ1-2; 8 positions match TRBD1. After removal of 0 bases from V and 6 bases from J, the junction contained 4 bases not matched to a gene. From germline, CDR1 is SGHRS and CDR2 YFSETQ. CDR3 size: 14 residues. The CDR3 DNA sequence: TGCGCCAGCAGCTTGGCCGCGACAGGGGATGGCTACACCTTC. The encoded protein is CASSLAATGDGYTF. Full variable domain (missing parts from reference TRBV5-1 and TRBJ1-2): KAGVTQTPRYLIKTRGQQVTLSCSPISGHRSVSWYQQTPGQGLQFLFEYFSETQRNKGNFPGRFSGRQFSNSRSEMNVSTLELGDSALYLCASSLAATGDGYTFGSGTRLTVV.

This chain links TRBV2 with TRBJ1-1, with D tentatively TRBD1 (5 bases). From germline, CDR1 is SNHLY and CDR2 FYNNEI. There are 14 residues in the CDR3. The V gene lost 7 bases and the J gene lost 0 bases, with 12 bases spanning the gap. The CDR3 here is CASTPGALNTEAFF. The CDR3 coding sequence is TGTGCCAGCACCCCCGGGGCCTTGAACACTGAAGCTTTCTTT.

In nucleotides, the CDR3 is TGTGCCAGCAGTGCCTTCGTACACGCTGGAAACACCATATATTTT. Encoded protein: CASSAFVHAGNTIYF. The V and J genes are TRBV25-1 and TRBJ1-3; D gene unclear. With 4 bases removed from V and 2 bases from J, the gap between germline ends came to 12 bases. The CDR3 runs 15 residues. Germline values: CDR1 MGHDK, CDR2 SYGVNS.

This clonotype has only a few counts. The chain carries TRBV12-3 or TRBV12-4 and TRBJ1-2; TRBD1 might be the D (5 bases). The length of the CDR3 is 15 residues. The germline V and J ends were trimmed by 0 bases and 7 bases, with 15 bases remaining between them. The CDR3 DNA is TGTGCCAGCAGTTTAGCGCGTCCAGGGACGATTGGCTACACCTTC. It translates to CASSLARPGTIGYTF.

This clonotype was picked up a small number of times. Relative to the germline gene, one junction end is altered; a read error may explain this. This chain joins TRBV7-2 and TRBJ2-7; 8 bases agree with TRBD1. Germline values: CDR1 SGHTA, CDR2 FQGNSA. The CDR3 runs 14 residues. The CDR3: CASSHAGQASEQYF. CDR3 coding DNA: TGCGCCAGCAGCCATGCGGGACAGGCCTCCGAGCAGTACTTC.

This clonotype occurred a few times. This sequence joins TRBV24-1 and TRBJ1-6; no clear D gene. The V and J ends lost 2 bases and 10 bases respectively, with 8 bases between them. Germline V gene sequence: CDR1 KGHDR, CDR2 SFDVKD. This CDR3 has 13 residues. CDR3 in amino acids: CATSDSAGSPLHF. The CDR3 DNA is TGTGCCACCAGTGATTCTGCAGGATCACCCCTCCACTTT.